This TCR beta chain was found in a study of shared clonotypes between healthy human individuals. CD4+ cells were split into CD45RA+ naive and CD45RA-negative memory subsets. Clones were read by immunoSEQ multiplex PCR, and TCRdb kept only the in-frame ones, dropping some. The repertoire holds around 2.3 million clones, with approximately 96% as singletons. The CDR3 is 15 residues long. Germline CDR1 SGHTA, CDR2 FQGNSA. The ends lost 0 bases at V and 4 bases at J; junction bases unmatched: 1. V gene TRBV7-2 combines with J gene TRBJ1-1; 11 bases match TRBD1. The source is a young man in good health. The specimen was naive CD4+ T cells sorted from blood. Subset indicated: CD45RA+ positively selected. In DNA form, the CDR3 reads TGTGCCAGCAGCTTAGCGGGACAGGGGGTCACTGAAGCTTTCTTT. The encoded protein is CASSLAGQGVTEAFF.